This TCR beta chain was recovered during a study of T cell responses to AZD1222 COVID-19 vaccine. Study outcomes and limitations: Repertoire samples came only from after the peak T cell response. There were mostly white British donors and more females than males, and clonal diversity was possibly underestimated. The study found Spike-specific TCR breadth and depth rose after two AZD1222 doses. Unmutated regions of variants are reportedly targeted by nearly half of spike-specific TCRs.

TCRdb keeps only in-frame clones here, not all; method: immunoSEQ multiplex PCR. Found here are more than 75,000 clones, approximately 83% of them singletons; the top ten hold 1.3%. V lost 6 bases, J lost 4 bases, and 14 bases stayed unmatched. Germline-derived CDR1 and CDR2 are MNHEY and SMNVEV (reference sequence). This CDR3 is 17 amino acids long. A remark on this clone: Its matching antigen is unknown.

The sequence was collected from an adult who received the AZD1222 COVID-19 vaccine. Sequencing was performed on peripheral blood, taken 28 days after the second AZD1222 dose. The chain links TRBV27 to TRBJ1-4, with 7 bases that match TRBD1. CDR3 sequence reads: CASRSTLGTALNEKLFF. The DNA for the CDR3 is TGTGCCAGCAGGAGCACCCTTGGGACAGCTCTTAATGAAAAACTGTTTTTT.